These 8 T cell receptor beta chains originate from one sample sequenced in a study of somatic mutations in cytotoxic T cells in rheumatoid arthritis. Produced via immunoSEQ multiplex PCR; TCRdb's table is partial and in-frame only. The sample shows more than 8,000 clones, about 88% of them seen only once. The material sequenced was CD4+ T cells sorted from blood. These receptors were obtained from a young woman with rheumatoid arthritis.

This chain joins TRBV19 and TRBJ1-2; D is unresolved. V was trimmed by 6 bases and J by 7 bases, leaving 15 bases between them. The CDR3 spans 13 residues. CDR1 and CDR2 from the germline V gene are LNHDA and SQIVND (reference sequence). Written as DNA, the CDR3 is TGTGCCAGTAGCTTGACGTGGGCCTTTGGCTACACCTTC. Its translation is CASSLTWAFGYTF.

The chain is built from TRBV10-3 and TRBJ1-6; D is ambiguous. Trimming pared 0 bases from V and 8 bases from J, leaving 11 bases between. The CDR3 covers 15 residues. The germline CDR1 and CDR2 sequences are ENHRY and SYGVKD. Written as DNA, the CDR3 is TGTGCCATCAGTGAGTCAGGGAGGGAGTATTCACCCCTCCACTTT. Translation: CAISESGREYSPLHF.

The rearrangement joins TRBV6-1 to TRBJ2-7; weak D call: TRBD2 (6 bases). The CDR3 extends over 15 amino acids. CDR1 is MNHNS and CDR2 is SASEGT in the germline V gene. V was trimmed by 7 bases and J by 3 bases, leaving 19 bases between them. Here the CDR3 reads CASIMGGGALYEQYF. The CDR3 DNA reads as TGTGCCAGCATCATGGGAGGAGGTGCCCTCTACGAGCAGTACTTC.

This chain connects TRBV30 to TRBJ1-1; weak D call: TRBD1 (5 bases). Per the germline V gene, CDR1 is GTSNPN and CDR2 is SVGIG (reference sequence). Between the trimmed V and J ends, which lost 3 bases and 1 base, there was a span of 12 bases. The CDR3 length is 14 residues. The CDR3 reads CAWRAQGSNTEAFF. The CDR3 nucleotides are TGTGCCTGGAGGGCGCAGGGATCGAACACTGAAGCTTTCTTT.

The chain carries TRBV5-1 and TRBJ1-1, with D tentatively TRBD1 (5 bases). CDR1 and CDR2 (germline): SGHRS, YFSETQ. The V end lost 0 bases, the J end lost 1 base, and 13 bases lay between the germline ends. The CDR3 totals 16 residues. The CDR3 loop is CASSLDGGPPNTEAFF. The CDR3 coding sequence is TGCGCCAGCAGCTTGGACGGGGGTCCACCGAACACTGAAGCTTTCTTT.

The V and J genes are TRBV7-9 and TRBJ2-1; 12 bases are a match to TRBD2. CDR1 SEHNR and CDR2 FQNEAQ come from the germline V gene (reference sequence). V lost 5 bases, J lost 7 bases, and 3 bases stayed unmatched. The CDR3 is 14 residues long. The CDR3 coding sequence is TGTGCCAGCAGCCGAGGACTAGCGGGAAATGAGCAGTTCTTC. This sequence encodes CASSRGLAGNEQFF.

The chain carries TRBV4-1 and TRBJ1-4; D unresolved. CDR1 and CDR2 from the germline V gene are MGHRA and YSYEKL. Trimming took off 0 bases at V and 8 bases at J, with 19 bases between the two ends. The CDR3 consists of 17 residues. As DNA, the CDR3 is TGCGCCAGCAGCCAAGATCCCGGGATGGCCTTTCGCGAAAAACTGTTTTTT. This codes for CASSQDPGMAFREKLFF.

The chain combines TRBV28 with TRBJ2-1; D perhaps matches TRBD2 (7 bases). Germline-derived CDR1 and CDR2 are MDHEN and SYDVKM. V dropped 11 bases and J dropped 11 bases, with 31 bases sitting between them. The CDR3 covers 16 residues. The CDR3 DNA is TGTGCCGGGGGGGGGCCGGGGATGGGAGGGCGAAGTAAGCAGTTCTTC. It translates to CAGGGPGMGGRSKQFF.